This T cell receptor (beta chain) was recovered during a study of neurological immune-mediated disorders. This clonotype was picked up many times. Its antigen is still unknown. Synthesis of cDNA used 5'RACE (with 10-nucleotide random UMIs). One entry per CDR3 protein results from TCRdb running MiXCR on the 5' RACE reads. The sample has more than 40,000 distinct CDR3 sequences, under 2% seen once. The study, taken as a whole, reports: None of the CDR3 amino acid sequences in expanded clones turned up in more than one subject, which points to private repertoires in all groups. Any association between clinical or MRI features and the multiple sclerosis repertoire cluster was absent. Multiple sclerosis, the disease with the least TCR clonal expansion, fell below healthy controls, whereas HTLV-1-associated myelopathy showed the most.

The sequenced sample consisted of PBMCs. The TCR originated in a woman in her forties with multiple sclerosis.

The CDR3 coding sequence is TGCAGTGCTGCCAATCCCAGGGGTGACTATGGCTACACCTTC. Amino acids: CSAANPRGDYGYTF. The rearrangement joins TRBV20-1 to TRBJ1-2; maybe TRBD1 (6 bases). This CDR3 is 14 amino acids long. Germline V lookup: CDR1 DFQATT, CDR2 SNEGSKA (reference sequence). V lost 5 bases to trimming and J lost 3 bases, with 16 bases between them.